One sample yielded the 9 T cell receptor beta chains listed below, sequenced in a study of T cells in Graves' hyperthyroidism and ophthalmopathy. Amplified TCR beta CDR3 regions came from RNA transcripts. First-round RT-PCR with HTBI primers amplified the TCR CDR3 region. TCRdb passed the multiplex PCR reads through MiXCR, listing each CDR3 protein once. The sample has 500,000 to 800,000 distinct CDR3 sequences, about 45% seen once. Sequenced: peripheral blood or thyroid tissue (not recorded which). The receptor set was obtained from an adult man with Graves' disease, either hyperthyroidism or ophthalmopathy (not recorded which).

This clonotype was seen ten or more times. The chain carries TRBV29-1 and TRBJ1-2, with 9 bases matching TRBD1. The CDR3 loop spans 12 amino acids. Trimming at V came to 6 bases and at J to 6 bases, leaving 5 bases not matched to a gene. The germline CDR1 and CDR2 sequences are SQVTM and ANQGSEA. This chain's CDR3 is CSVTGQGNGYTF. The CDR3, as DNA: TGCAGCGTCACGGGACAGGGAAATGGCTACACCTTC.

The rearrangement joins TRBV5-1 to TRBJ1-5; a possible D gene is TRBD1 (5 bases). This CDR3 is 15 amino acids long. Germline V gives CDR1 SGHRS, CDR2 YFSETQ. Trimming removed 0 bases at V and 10 bases at J, with 17 bases between. The CDR3 reads CASSLDEAGSGPQHF. The CDR3 DNA is TGCGCCAGCAGCTTGGACGAGGCAGGGTCAGGTCCCCAGCATTTT.

There are a few counts of this clonotype. This chain connects TRBV7-6 to TRBJ1-3, with no clear D. The CDR3 length is 14 residues. The germline V gene encodes CDR1 SGHVS and CDR2 FNYEAQ. Trimming stripped 4 bases from V and 5 bases from J, with 12 bases between. The CDR3 here is CASSWVGGRNTIYF. The CDR3 DNA sequence: TGTGCCAGCAGCTGGGTCGGCGGGAGAAACACCATATATTTT.

A remark on this clonotype: A much larger clone lies a single base off, so this may be a read error. The V and J genes are TRBV7-9 and TRBJ2-7; D is ambiguous. The germline gives CDR1 SEHNR, CDR2 FQNEAQ (reference sequence). The CDR3 has 11 amino acids. Deletions cut 5 bases from V and 6 bases from J, with 8 bases between. CDR3: CASSQESEQYF. DNA for the CDR3: TGTGCCAGCAGCCAAGAGTCCGAGCAGTACTTC.

The genes are TRBV7-6 and TRBJ2-7; possibly TRBD1 for D (5 bases). Germline V gene sequence: CDR1 SGHVS, CDR2 FNYEAQ. There are 15 residues in the CDR3. The V gene lost 1 base and the J gene lost 3 bases, with 13 bases spanning the gap. CDR3 bases: TGTGCCAGCAGCTTAGAGCAGGGTGGGGTCTACGAGCAGTACTTC. Its protein product is CASSLEQGGVYEQYF.

This clonotype appeared many times. V gene TRBV9 combines with J gene TRBJ2-2; no reliable D call. This CDR3 spans 13 amino acids. Germline V CDR1 and CDR2: SGDLS, YYNGEE. V lost 3 bases and J 4 bases, leaving 7 bases between the germline ends. The DNA for the CDR3 is TGTGCCAGCAGCGGCTCCTTCACCGGGGAGCTGTTTTTT. This sequence encodes CASSGSFTGELFF.

The V call is TRBV7-8, the J call TRBJ1-4; 10 bases agree with TRBD1. J lost 3 bases, V lost 5 bases, and 12 bases had no gene match. From germline, CDR1 is SGHVS and CDR2 FQNEAQ. The CDR3 is made up of 18 amino acids. CDR3 amino acids: CASSARDRGSLANEKLFF. DNA for the CDR3: TGTGCCAGCAGCGCCCGGGACAGGGGTTCTCTTGCTAATGAAAAACTGTTTTTT.

In the case of this clonotype: One end of the junction does not line up with germline, which may come from a read error. This chain joins TRBV9 and TRBJ1-1; 10 nucleotides line up with TRBD1. This CDR3 region has 13 residues. Looked up from germline, CDR1 is SGDLS and CDR2 is YYNGEE. Here the CDR3 DNA reads TGTGCCAACAGCCCGACAGGGGGCAATGAAGCTTTCTTT. This codes for CANSPTGGNEAFF.

This clonotype appeared many times. The chain has TRBV9 and TRBJ1-2; unclear D gene. This CDR3 is 13 amino acids long. V was cut by 7 bases and J by 0 bases, with 10 bases left in between. Germline V gene data show CDR1 as SGDLS and CDR2 as YYNGEE. The chain's CDR3 is CASEGEANYGYTF. The CDR3 region has the DNA TGTGCCAGCGAGGGCGAGGCTAACTATGGCTACACCTTC.